The 20 T cell receptor beta chains in this list originate from one sample, sequenced in a study of T-cell reconstitution after alpha-beta-depleted transplantation in children. Molecular barcoding with unique molecular identifiers was used for the TCRbeta library. MiXCR, run by TCRdb on the PCR reads, gives a single entry per CDR3 protein. The data show under 350,000 distinct CDR3 sequences, with almost 10% seen just once and around 10% held by the top ten. This material consisted of PBMCs from the stem cell graft donor, taken from the stem cell graft. The receptor set was obtained from a human donor who donated a stem cell graft to a child with SCID.

Many counts were recorded for this clonotype. The gene calls are TRBV5-1 and TRBJ2-3; 15 nucleotides align to TRBD2. The CDR3 length is 16 residues. Per the germline V gene, CDR1 is SGHRS and CDR2 is YFSETQ. The V gene end was trimmed by 5 bases and the J gene end by 5 bases; junction bases not matched to a gene: 6. CDR3 amino acids: CASRRTSGGARDTQYF. The DNA for the CDR3 is TGCGCCAGCAGAAGGACTAGCGGGGGGGCCCGAGATACGCAGTATTTT.

As to this clonotype: At one end, the junction sequence differs from germline, possibly due to a read error. The chain is built from TRBV5-1 and TRBJ2-7; maybe TRBD1 (5 bases). The CDR3 runs to 13 residues. CDR1 and CDR2 (germline): SGHRS, YFSETQ. CDR3 protein: CTSSPWMKGEQYF. Written as DNA, the CDR3 is TGCACCAGCAGCCCCTGGATGAAGGGGGAGCAGTACTTC.

This chain links TRBV6-1 with TRBJ2-7, with D possibly called TRBD1 or TRBD2 (5 bases each). Germline V gives CDR1 MNHNS, CDR2 SASEGT. The CDR3 contains 13 residues. V lost 2 bases to trimming and J lost 7 bases, with 12 bases between them. In DNA, the CDR3 is TGTGCCAGCAGTGAACAGTGGGGGTGGGAGCAGTACTTC. It yields the protein CASSEQWGWEQYF.

This clonotype was seen only a few times. The J gene is TRBJ2-1, the V gene TRBV5-1; 9 nucleotides line up with TRBD1. Unmatched junction bases numbered 3, after V lost 7 bases and J lost 4 bases. This CDR3 spans 13 amino acids. The V gene's germline CDR1 is SGHRS and CDR2 YFSETQ. CDR3 amino acids: CASGTGMYNEQFF. In DNA, the CDR3 is TGCGCCAGCGGGACAGGGATGTACAATGAGCAGTTCTTC. Combining the CDR3 with reference TRBV5-1 and TRBJ2-1 gives the whole variable domain KAGVTQTPRYLIKTRGQQVTLSCSPISGHRSVSWYQQTPGQGLQFLFEYFSETQRNKGNFPGRFSGRQFSNSRSEMNVSTLELGDSALYLCASGTGMYNEQFFGPGTRLTVL.

The gene calls are TRBV5-1 and TRBJ1-1, with D perhaps TRBD1 (6 bases). V shed 4 bases and J shed 7 bases, with 17 bases lying between them. Germline V gene lookup returns CDR1 SGHRS and CDR2 YFSETQ. The CDR3 totals 14 residues. The CDR3 protein is CASSPPLAGDEAFF. CDR3 coding DNA: TGCGCCAGCAGCCCCCCGCTTGCAGGGGATGAAGCTTTCTTT.

The sample holds many counts of this clonotype. This sequence joins TRBV12-3 or TRBV12-4 and TRBJ1-2; D remains unclear. CDR3 length equals 12 residues. V lost 3 bases, J lost 4 bases, and 6 bases lay in between. CDR3 coding DNA: TGTGCCAGCAGTTTCCAAAGCTATGGCTACACCTTC. Translated: CASSFQSYGYTF.

This clonotype was found a few times. The chain is built from TRBV20-1 and TRBJ2-7; D ambiguous. Per germline, CDR1 DFQATT and CDR2 SNEGSKA (reference sequence). V lost 3 bases to trimming and J lost 9 bases, with 15 bases between them. CDR3 length: 12 residues. CDR3 in amino acids: CSAREPMKAQYF. CDR3 coding DNA: TGCAGTGCTAGGGAACCGATGAAGGCGCAGTACTTC.

This clonotype was observed many times. This rearrangement joins TRBV6-1 to TRBJ2-5; no clear D gene. There are 16 residues in the CDR3. Trimming removed 7 bases at V and 5 bases at J, with 23 bases between. Germline CDR1 and CDR2: MNHNS and SASEGT. CDR3 region: CASNLESVNIRETQYF. As DNA, the CDR3 is TGTGCCAGCAACTTAGAATCGGTGAATATCAGGGAGACCCAGTACTTC.

Only a few counts were recorded for this clonotype. The chain is built from TRBV9 and TRBJ2-5; the match to TRBD2 covers 11 bases. V lost 0 bases and J lost 5; bases outside the gene matches: 3. CDR1 is SGDLS, CDR2 YYNGEE, per germline. The CDR3 extends over 15 amino acids. CDR3 region: CASSVEPSGGETQYF. The DNA for the CDR3 is TGTGCCAGCAGCGTAGAACCTAGCGGGGGGGAGACCCAGTACTTC.

This clonotype was seen more than once but under ten times. The chain uses TRBV10-3 and TRBJ2-5; D gene ambiguous. Germline V gene lookup returns CDR1 ENHRY and CDR2 SYGVKD. The V gene lost 3 bases and the J gene lost 1 base, with 9 bases spanning the gap. The CDR3 totals 14 residues. CDR3 protein: CAISDGGGQETQYF. CDR3 DNA sequence: TGTGCCATCAGTGATGGTGGCGGCCAAGAGACCCAGTACTTC.

This clonotype occurred many times. V usage is TRBV6-2 or TRBV6-3 and J usage is TRBJ1-2; D perhaps matches TRBD1 (6 bases). In germline, CDR1 is MNHEY, CDR2 SVGEGT. The length of the CDR3 is 13 residues. V was shortened by 6 bases and J by 4 bases, with 12 bases between the two germline ends. CDR3 sequence reads: CASSNGQFYGYTF. The CDR3 DNA reads TGTGCCAGCAGCAATGGACAGTTCTATGGCTACACCTTC.

This clonotype came up many times. The junction departs from germline at one end; a sequencing error may be responsible. The chain has TRBV7-7 and TRBJ1-4, with 9 nucleotides matching TRBD1. CDR1 and CDR2 from the germline V gene are SSHAT and FNYEAQ (reference sequence). This CDR3 comprises 13 residues. CDR3 region: CASSPDRGEKLFF. The CDR3 region has the DNA TGTGCTAGCAGCCCGGACAGGGGTGAAAAACTGTTTTTT.

There are many counts of this clonotype. The chain employs TRBV24-1 and TRBJ2-2, with 10 bases lining up with TRBD2. With V trimmed by 4 bases and J by 8 bases, 6 bases remained unmatched. Germline V gene data show CDR1 as KGHDR and CDR2 as SFDVKD. This CDR3 is built from 15 residues. The CDR3 reads CATSERTSGHGELFF. In DNA form, the CDR3 reads TGTGCCACCAGTGAACGGACTAGCGGCCATGGGGAGCTGTTTTTT.

This clonotype was observed many times. The V gene is TRBV2, the J gene TRBJ1-5; D gene uncertain. In germline, CDR1 is SNHLY, CDR2 FYNNEI. This CDR3 spans 14 amino acids. Trimming left V 3 bases short and J 0 bases short, with 6 bases between. The DNA for the CDR3 is TGTGCCAGCAGTGACGGGCTTAGCAATCAGCCCCAGCATTTT. Amino acid sequence: CASSDGLSNQPQHF.

There are many counts of this clonotype. The chain employs TRBV5-6 and TRBJ1-1, with 7 positions matching TRBD1. The CDR3 sequence is 15 residues long. Losses at the gene ends were 0 bases for V and 5 bases for J; bases not matched to a gene: 7. Per the germline V gene, CDR1 is SGHDT and CDR2 is YYEEEE. The CDR3 region is CASSLADRASTEAFF. CDR3 DNA sequence: TGTGCCAGCAGCTTGGCCGACAGGGCTAGTACTGAAGCTTTCTTT.

Ten or more counts support this clonotype. The V call is TRBV7-9, the J call TRBJ1-5; 7 bases align to TRBD1. The CDR3 has 17 amino acids. Germline V gene sequence: CDR1 SEHNR, CDR2 FQNEAQ (reference sequence). V shed 0 bases, J shed 0 bases, and the junction held 5 bases outside the gene matches. The CDR3 spells CASSLAGTAYSNQPQHF. CDR3 DNA: TGTGCCAGCAGCTTAGCTGGGACAGCATATAGCAATCAGCCCCAGCATTTT. Looking up the rest from reference TRBV7-9 and TRBJ1-5 gives the full variable domain: DTGVSQNPRHKITKRGQNVTFRCDPISEHNRLYWYRQTLGQGPEFLTYFQNEAQLEKSRLLSDRFSAERPKGSFSTLEIQRTEQGDSAMYLCASSLAGTAYSNQPQHFGDGTRLSIL.

This chain uses TRBV10-3 with TRBJ1-1, with no clear D. CDR1 is ENHRY, CDR2 SYGVKD, per germline. There are 14 residues in the CDR3. The V end was cut by 1 base, the J end by 1 base, with 7 bases between. This CDR3 is CAISEFGSNTEAFF. The CDR3 bases are TGTGCCATCAGTGAGTTCGGATCGAACACTGAAGCTTTCTTT.

J is TRBJ1-3 and V is TRBV7-8; 7 bases agree with TRBD1. The CDR3 runs to 15 residues. CDR1 SGHVS and CDR2 FQNEAQ come from the germline V gene. Trimming took 0 bases from V and 4 from J; bases not matched to a gene: 3. CDR3 bases: TGTGCCAGCAGCTTAGCTGGGGACAGAGGAAACACCATATATTTT. The encoded protein is CASSLAGDRGNTIYF.

The V gene is TRBV7-9, the J gene TRBJ2-7; D is ambiguous. The CDR3 totals 16 residues. Germline V CDR1 and CDR2: SEHNR, FQNEAQ (reference sequence). Trimming removed 6 bases at V and 3 bases at J, with 21 bases between. In DNA form, the CDR3 reads TGTGCCAGCAGTTCCGAAGATACCGTTTACATCTACGAGCAGTACTTC. Its protein is CASSSEDTVYIYEQYF.

This clonotype has more than one count but fewer than ten. The CDR3 protein is CASRKMTGVNTEAFF. CDR3 in DNA: TGTGCCAGCAGAAAGATGACAGGGGTGAACACTGAAGCTTTCTTT. J is TRBJ1-1 and V is TRBV12-3 or TRBV12-4, with 8 bases lining up with TRBD1. The V segment lost 6 bases and the J segment 0 bases; nucleotides outside the gene matches: 6. CDR3 length: 15 residues.